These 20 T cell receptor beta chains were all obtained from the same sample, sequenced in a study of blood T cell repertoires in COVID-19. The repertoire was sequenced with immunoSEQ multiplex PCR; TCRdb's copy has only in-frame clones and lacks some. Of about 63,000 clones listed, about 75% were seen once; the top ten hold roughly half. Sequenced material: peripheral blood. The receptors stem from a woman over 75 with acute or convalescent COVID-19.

The CDR3 loop reads CASSLSPSGAGNEKLFF. The CDR3 DNA is TGCGCCAGCAGCTTGTCACCCTCAGGGGCTGGTAATGAAAAACTGTTTTTT. The genes are TRBV5-1 and TRBJ1-4; perhaps TRBD1 as D (6 bases). The CDR3 has 17 amino acids. V gave up 1 base and J gave up 4 bases, with 17 bases separating them. The germline V gene has CDR1 SGHRS and CDR2 YFSETQ. Full variable domain (remainder filled in from reference TRBV5-1 and TRBJ1-4): KAGVTQTPRYLIKTRGQQVTLSCSPISGHRSVSWYQQTPGQGLQFLFEYFSETQRNKGNFPGRFSGRQFSNSRSEMNVSTLELGDSALYLCASSLSPSGAGNEKLFFGSGTQLSVL.

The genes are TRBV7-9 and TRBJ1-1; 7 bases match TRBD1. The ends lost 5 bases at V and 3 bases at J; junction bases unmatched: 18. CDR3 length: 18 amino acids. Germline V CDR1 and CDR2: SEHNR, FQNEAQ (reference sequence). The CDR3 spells CASSDQGDSIIIDTEAFF. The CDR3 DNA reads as TGTGCCAGCAGCGACCAGGGGGACAGTATAATCATAGACACTGAAGCTTTCTTT.

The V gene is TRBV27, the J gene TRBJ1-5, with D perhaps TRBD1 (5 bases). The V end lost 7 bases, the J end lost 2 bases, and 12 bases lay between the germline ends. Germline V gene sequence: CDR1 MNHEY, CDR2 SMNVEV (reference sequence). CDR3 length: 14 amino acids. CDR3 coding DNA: TGTGCCAGCACCGCGTGGGGGGGCAATCAGCCCCAGCATTTT. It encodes CASTAWGGNQPQHF.

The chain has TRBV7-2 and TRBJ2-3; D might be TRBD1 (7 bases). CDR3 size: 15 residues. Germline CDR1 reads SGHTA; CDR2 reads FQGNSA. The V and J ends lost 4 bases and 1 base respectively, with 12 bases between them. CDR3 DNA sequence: TGTGCCAGCAGCTCAGGGGGGACAGGCACAGATACGCAGTATTTT. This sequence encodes CASSSGGTGTDTQYF.

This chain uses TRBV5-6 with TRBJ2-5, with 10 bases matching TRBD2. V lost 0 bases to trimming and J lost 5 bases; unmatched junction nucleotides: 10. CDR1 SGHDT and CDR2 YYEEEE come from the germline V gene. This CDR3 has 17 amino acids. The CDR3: CASSLVDSGRTWETQYF. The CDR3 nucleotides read TGTGCCAGCAGCTTGGTTGATAGCGGGAGGACCTGGGAGACCCAGTACTTC.

The CDR3, as DNA: TGTGCCAGCAGTTTCGCCGGGACAAGGGATTTAGATACGCAGTATTTT. Translated, it gives CASSFAGTRDLDTQYF. V gene TRBV28 combines with J gene TRBJ2-3, with a possible D match to TRBD1 (6 bases). The germline CDR1 and CDR2 sequences are MDHEN and SYDVKM. Trimming removed 3 bases from V and 5 bases from J, with 18 bases in between. The CDR3 contains 16 residues.

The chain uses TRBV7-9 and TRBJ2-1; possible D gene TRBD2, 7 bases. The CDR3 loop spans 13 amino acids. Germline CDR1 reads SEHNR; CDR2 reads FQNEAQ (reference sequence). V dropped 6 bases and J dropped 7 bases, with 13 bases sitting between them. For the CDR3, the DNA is TGTGCCAGCAGGAACAGGGAGGGAAATGAGCAGTTCTTC. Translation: CASRNREGNEQFF.

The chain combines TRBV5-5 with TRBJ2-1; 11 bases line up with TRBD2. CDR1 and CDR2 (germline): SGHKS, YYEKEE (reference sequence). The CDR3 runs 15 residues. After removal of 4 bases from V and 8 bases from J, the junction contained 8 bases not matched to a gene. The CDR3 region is CASSRLAGLGDEQFF. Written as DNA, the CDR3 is TGTGCCAGCAGCCGACTAGCGGGACTGGGGGATGAGCAGTTCTTC.

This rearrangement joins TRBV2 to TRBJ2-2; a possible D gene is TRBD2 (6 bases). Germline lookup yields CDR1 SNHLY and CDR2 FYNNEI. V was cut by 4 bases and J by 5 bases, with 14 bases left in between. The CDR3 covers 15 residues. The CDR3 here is CASSAGVVVTGELFF. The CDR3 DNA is TGTGCCAGCAGTGCGGGGGTTGTGGTGACCGGGGAGCTGTTTTTT.

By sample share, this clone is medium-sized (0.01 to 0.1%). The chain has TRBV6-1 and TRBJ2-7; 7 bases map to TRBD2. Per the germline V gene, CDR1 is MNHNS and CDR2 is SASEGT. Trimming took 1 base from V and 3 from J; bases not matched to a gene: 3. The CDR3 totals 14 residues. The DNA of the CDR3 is TGTGCCAGCAGTGAAGTGTCTAGCGGCTACGAGCAGTACTTC. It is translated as CASSEVSSGYEQYF.

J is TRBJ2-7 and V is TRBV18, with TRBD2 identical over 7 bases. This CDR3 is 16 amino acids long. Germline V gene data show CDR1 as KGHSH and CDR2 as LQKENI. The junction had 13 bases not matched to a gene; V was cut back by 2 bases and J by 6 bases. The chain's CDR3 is CASSPAGGRATGEQYF. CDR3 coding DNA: TGTGCCAGCTCACCAGCTGGGGGGAGGGCCACCGGCGAGCAGTACTTC.

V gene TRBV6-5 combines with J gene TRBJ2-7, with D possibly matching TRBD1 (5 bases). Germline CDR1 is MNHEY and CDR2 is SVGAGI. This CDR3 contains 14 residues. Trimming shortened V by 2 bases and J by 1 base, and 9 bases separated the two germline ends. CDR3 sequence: CASSYTRQSYEQYF. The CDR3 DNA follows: TGTGCCAGCAGTTACACCCGACAGTCCTACGAGCAGTACTTC.

CDR3 in amino acids: CASTDTGTIFRDTQYF. CDR3 DNA sequence: TGTGCCAGCACGGACACAGGCACAATATTTCGAGATACGCAGTATTTT. The rearrangement joins TRBV27 to TRBJ2-3; the D gene is possibly TRBD1 (5 bases). Trimming removed 7 bases from V and 5 bases from J, with 22 bases in between. The germline V gene has CDR1 MNHEY and CDR2 SMNVEV (reference sequence). The CDR3 totals 16 residues.

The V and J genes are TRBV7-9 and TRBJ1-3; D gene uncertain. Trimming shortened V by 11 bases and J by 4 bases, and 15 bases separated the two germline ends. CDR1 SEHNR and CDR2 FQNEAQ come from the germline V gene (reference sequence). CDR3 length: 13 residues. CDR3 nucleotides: TGTGCCGGCCGAGGAAATGAGGGAAACACCATATATTTT. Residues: CAGRGNEGNTIYF.

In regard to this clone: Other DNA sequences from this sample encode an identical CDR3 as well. The chain's CDR3 is CASSPGRENTEAFF. CDR3 nucleotide sequence: TGTGCCAGCTCACCAGGCAGGGAAAACACTGAAGCTTTCTTT. This chain links TRBV18 with TRBJ1-1, with D perhaps matching TRBD1 (5 bases). The CDR3 runs 14 residues. Per germline, CDR1 KGHSH and CDR2 LQKENI. The V and J ends lost 2 bases and 2 bases respectively, with 9 bases between them.

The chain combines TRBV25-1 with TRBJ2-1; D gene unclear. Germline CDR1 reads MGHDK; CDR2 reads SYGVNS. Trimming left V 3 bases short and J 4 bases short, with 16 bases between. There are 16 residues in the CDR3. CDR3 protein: CASSDGTTTAYNEQFF. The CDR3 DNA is TGTGCCAGCAGTGATGGCACGACAACCGCTTACAATGAGCAGTTCTTC. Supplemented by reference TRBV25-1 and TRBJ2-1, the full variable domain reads EADIYQTPRYLVIGTGKKITLECSQTMGHDKMYWYQQDPGMELHLIHYSYGVNSTEKGDLSSESTVSRIRTEHFPLTLESARPSHTSQYLCASSDGTTTAYNEQFFGPGTRLTVL.

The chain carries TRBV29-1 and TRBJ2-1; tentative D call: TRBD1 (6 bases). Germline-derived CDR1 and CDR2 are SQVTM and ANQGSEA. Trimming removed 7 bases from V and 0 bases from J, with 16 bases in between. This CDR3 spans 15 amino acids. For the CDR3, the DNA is TGCAGCGCCCTTCAGGGGACACCCTCCTACAATGAGCAGTTCTTC. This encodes CSALQGTPSYNEQFF.

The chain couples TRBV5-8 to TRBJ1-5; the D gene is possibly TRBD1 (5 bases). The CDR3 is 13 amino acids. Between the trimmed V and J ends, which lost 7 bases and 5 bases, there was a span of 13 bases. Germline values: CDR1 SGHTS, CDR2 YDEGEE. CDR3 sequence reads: CASGVREDQPQHF. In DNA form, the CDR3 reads TGTGCCAGCGGGGTCAGGGAGGATCAGCCCCAGCATTTT.

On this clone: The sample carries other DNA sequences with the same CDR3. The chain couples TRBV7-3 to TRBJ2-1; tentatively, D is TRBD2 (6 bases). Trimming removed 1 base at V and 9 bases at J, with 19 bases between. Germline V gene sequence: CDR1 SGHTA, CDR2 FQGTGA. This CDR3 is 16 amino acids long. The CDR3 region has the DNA TGTGCCAGCAGCTTAAGAGGTGGGGGGAGTTCGGGTGAGCAGTTCTTC. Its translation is CASSLRGGGSSGEQFF.

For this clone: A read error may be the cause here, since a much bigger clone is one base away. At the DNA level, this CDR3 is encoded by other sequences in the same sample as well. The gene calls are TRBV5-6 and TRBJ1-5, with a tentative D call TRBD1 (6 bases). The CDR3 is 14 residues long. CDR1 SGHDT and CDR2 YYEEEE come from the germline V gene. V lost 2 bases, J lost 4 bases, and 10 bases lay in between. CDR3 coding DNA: TGTGCCAGCAGCTTCCAGGGGCGGAATCAGCCCCAGCATTTT. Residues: CASSFQGRNQPQHF.